This passage covers 18 T cell receptor beta chains from one sample sequenced in a study of Tregs in tolerant kidney transplant recipients (dated by TCRdb to the late 2010s). Taken with the paper, the label for time point translates to: blood sample drawn before combined kidney and bone marrow transplant. Library construction relied on the immunoSEQ multiplex PCR assay. TCRdb stores this immuneACCESS table with in-frame sequences only. Part of the clones is absent; in the studies checked, under half of the shortfall reflects unresolved V genes, and no reason is known for the rest. The table for this sample records 50,000 or so clones. The leading ten clones occupy about 0.76% of the sample. Sequenced material: CD4+ T cells from blood, taken before the transplant. These receptors all stem from a human donor who received a combined kidney and bone marrow transplant.

On this clone itself: The read terminates 3 residues before the CDR3 end, so the remaining end is supplied by the germline J gene. The V and J genes are TRBV2 and TRBJ2-3, with D perhaps TRBD1 (6 bases). The CDR3 has 14 residues. Trimming left V 6 bases short and J 0 bases short, with 10 bases between. Germline CDR1 SNHLY, CDR2 FYNNEI. Incomplete CDR3 DNA: TGTGCCAGCAGGACAGGCGCAAGCACAGATACG. It codes for CASRTGASTDT. Given in full, the CDR3 is CASRTGASTDTQYF. Combining the CDR3 with reference TRBV2 and TRBJ2-3 gives the whole variable domain EPEVTQTPSHQVTQMGQEVILRCVPISNHLYFYWYRQILGQKVEFLVSFYNNEISEKSEIFDDQFSVERPDGSNFTLKIRSTKLEDSAMYFCASRTGASTDTQYFGPGTRLTVL.

In regard to this clone: Read data end 3 residues before the CDR3 end; the end is taken from the germline J gene. The chain employs TRBV18 and TRBJ1-6, with 7 bases fitting TRBD1. From germline, CDR1 is KGHSH and CDR2 LQKENI. This CDR3 is built from 16 residues. CDR3 residues: CASSPTPTGLQFTLHF. The DNA read from the CDR3 is TGTGCCAGCTCACCAACCCCGACAGGGCTTCAATTCACC.

A note on this clone: The missing CDR3 end, 3 residues past where the read stops, is filled in from the germline J gene. The chain carries TRBV28 and TRBJ2-2; 8 bases fit TRBD1. Germline loops: CDR1 MDHEN, CDR2 SYDVKM. CDR3 length: 15 residues. V lost 5 bases to trimming and J lost 4 bases; unmatched junction nucleotides: 6. This CDR3 reads CASSLPGTGTGELFF. The sequenced part of the CDR3 DNA is TGTGCCAGCAGTCTTCCCGGGACAGGCACCGGGGAG.

As to this clone: Read sequence stops 3 residues before the CDR3 end, and the germline J gene provides the missing end. The chain recombines TRBV6-1 with TRBJ1-2; TRBD1 matches at 9 bases. Looked up from germline, CDR1 is MNHNS and CDR2 is SASEGT. J was trimmed by 4 bases and V by 1 base; bases with no gene match: 4. The CDR3 has 15 amino acids. The CDR3 is CASSEELGQGYGYTF. Partial CDR3 DNA: TGTGCCAGCAGTGAAGAGTTGGGACAGGGCTATGGC.

With respect to this clone: The read gets to within 3 residues of the CDR3 end, and the germline J gene fills in the rest. The chain links TRBV30 to TRBJ2-7; 10 nucleotides agree with TRBD2. Trimming removed 2 bases from V and 6 bases from J; junction bases left unmatched: 10. This CDR3 region has 15 residues. In germline, CDR1 is GTSNPN, CDR2 SVGIG (reference sequence). The CDR3 loop reads CAWSRLAGEVGEQYF. The DNA read from the CDR3 is TGTGCCTGGAGTCGTCTAGCGGGAGAGGTCGGCGAG.

On this clone itself: The read finishes 3 residues shy of the CDR3 end, and the germline J gene is used to complete it. The chain uses TRBV6-2 or TRBV6-3 and TRBJ1-1; 7 bases fit TRBD1. The V gene end was trimmed by 8 bases and the J gene end by 1 base; junction bases not matched to a gene: 4. The CDR3 covers 13 residues. Germline CDR1 and CDR2: MNHEY and SVGEGT. The CDR3: CASLRQGNTEAFF. CDR3 bases read: TGTGCCAGCCTTAGACAGGGGAACACTGAA.

As concerns this clone: The read ends 3 residues shy of where the CDR3 ends; the end is completed using the germline J gene. V gene TRBV2 combines with J gene TRBJ1-6; 9 bases map to TRBD1. The CDR3 has 14 residues. Germline CDR1 is SNHLY and CDR2 is FYNNEI. Trimming removed 6 bases from V and 8 bases from J; junction bases left unmatched: 5. The CDR3 loop is CASRRDREDSPLHF. The CDR3 bases that were read are TGTGCCAGCAGGAGGGACAGGGAAGATTCACCC.

Comment on this clone: The missing CDR3 end, 3 residues past where the read stops, is filled in from the germline J gene. The chain uses TRBV7-2 and TRBJ1-1, with a possible D match to TRBD1 (6 bases). The CDR3 sequence is 11 residues long. The germline CDR1 and CDR2 sequences are SGHTA and FQGNSA. CDR3 in amino acids: CASSLGGGAFF. CDR3 DNA (partial): TGTGCCAGCAGCTTAGGAGGGGGA. The entire variable domain, with the rest obtained from reference TRBV7-2 and TRBJ1-1, is as follows: GAGVSQSPSNKVTEKGKDVELRCDPISGHTALYWYRQSLGQGLEFLIYFQGNSAPDKSGLPSDRFSAERTGGSVSTLTIQRTQQEDSAVYLCASSLGGGAFFGQGTRLTVV.

Worth noting for this clone: The observed sequence ends 3 residues before the CDR3 terminus, with the missing tail filled in from the germline J gene. The chain combines TRBV5-6 with TRBJ1-4; 7 bases fit TRBD1. The junction had 8 bases not matched to a gene; V was cut back by 2 bases and J by 10 bases. Germline CDR1 and CDR2: SGHDT and YYEEEE. This CDR3 spans 14 amino acids. The part of the CDR3 DNA that was read is TGTGCCAGCAGCTTTGACAGGGTCGGGGGAAAA. Its translation is CASSFDRVGGK. The complete CDR3 protein is CASSFDRVGGKLFF.

For this clone: The CDR3 end is not reached by the read, which stops 3 residues before it; the germline J gene fills it in. The genes are TRBV7-2 and TRBJ1-5; TRBD1 is a possible D gene (5 bases). The CDR3 has 15 amino acids. Germline values: CDR1 SGHTA, CDR2 FQGNSA. V lost 5 bases and J lost 3, with 14 bases in between. Here the CDR3 reads CASSDLGHPNQPQHF. Partial CDR3 DNA: TGTGCCAGCAGCGACCTAGGACACCCCAATCAGCCC.

The DNA read from the CDR3 is TGTGCCAGCAGCTTAACTCGAGTCACTGAA. Translation gives CASSLTRVTE. The whole CDR3 is CASSLTRVTEAFF. The chain links TRBV7-9 to TRBJ1-1; D remains ambiguous. From the germline J gene comes the end of the CDR3, since the read stops 3 residues before it. Trimming stripped 2 bases from V and 4 bases from J, with 8 bases between. The germline CDR1 and CDR2 sequences are SEHNR and FQNEAQ (reference sequence). The CDR3 covers 13 residues.

On this clone itself: The read halts 3 residues ahead of the CDR3 end, with the missing end drawn from the germline J gene. The chain employs TRBV6-2 or TRBV6-3 and TRBJ2-7; TRBD2 matches 7 bases. The CDR3 length is 16 residues. V lost 0 bases and J lost 2; bases outside the gene matches: 7. CDR1 is MNHEY and CDR2 is SVGEGT in the germline V gene. CDR3 DNA (partial): TGTGCCAGCAGTTACTCGTGGCGGGAGTTCGCCTACGAG. Translation gives CASSYSWREFAYE. Given in full, the CDR3 is CASSYSWREFAYEQYF.

As concerns this clone: The read is 3 residues too short to cover the CDR3 end, so that end is filled in from the germline J gene. The chain links TRBV10-2 to TRBJ1-1; 7 nucleotides line up with TRBD1. The germline V gene encodes CDR1 WSHSY and CDR2 SAAADI. This CDR3 spans 15 amino acids. The ends lost 3 bases at V and 2 bases at J; junction bases unmatched: 6. CDR3 bases read: TGCGCCAGCAGTGAAACGGGACAGTTTAACACTGAA. As protein: CASSETGQFNTE. The whole CDR3 protein is CASSETGQFNTEAFF.

As regards this clone: The CDR3 extends 3 residues past the end of the read, so its final part is completed from the germline J gene. The chain couples TRBV6-2 or TRBV6-3 to TRBJ1-1; tentative D call: TRBD1 (6 bases). V was trimmed by 5 bases and J by 2 bases, leaving 18 bases between them. Germline values: CDR1 MNHEY, CDR2 SVGEGT. CDR3 length: 16 residues. CDR3 sequence reads: CASSVPPGGRNTEAFF. The covered CDR3 bases are TGTGCCAGCAGTGTCCCCCCCGGGGGGCGAAACACTGAA.

A word on this clone: Read coverage stops 3 residues before the CDR3 terminus; the germline J gene supplies the remainder. V gene TRBV6-4 combines with J gene TRBJ2-1; 8 bases map to TRBD1. This CDR3 spans 15 amino acids. Trimming at V came to 3 bases and at J to 0 bases, leaving 1 base not matched to a gene. The germline V gene has CDR1 MRHNA and CDR2 SNTAGT. CDR3 amino acids: CASSDGQGSYNEQFF. CDR3 bases read: TGTGCCAGCAGTGATGGACAGGGCTCCTACAATGAG.

To note about this clone: The CDR3 end lies 3 residues beyond the end of the read and is filled in from the germline J gene. The V gene is TRBV19, the J gene TRBJ1-4, with D possibly TRBD1 on 6 matching bases. Germline V gene data show CDR1 as LNHDA and CDR2 as SQIVND (reference sequence). The V and J ends lost 4 bases and 6 bases respectively, with 12 bases between them. The CDR3 is 14 amino acids. The sequenced CDR3 bases are TGTGCCAGTAGTAGTCGGGGGGCGGATGAAAAA. Its translation is CASSSRGADEK. The whole CDR3 sequence is CASSSRGADEKLFF. Drawing the rest from reference TRBV19 and TRBJ1-4, the complete variable domain is DGGITQSPKYLFRKEGQNVTLSCEQNLNHDAMYWYRQDPGQGLRLIYYSQIVNDFQKGDIAEGYSVSREKKESFPLTVTSAQKNPTAFYLCASSSRGADEKLFFGSGTQLSVL.

CDR3 sequence: CASSTGQNTGELFF. Incomplete CDR3 DNA: TGTGCCAGCAGTACGGGACAGAACACCGGGGAG. The rearrangement joins TRBV6-2 or TRBV6-3 to TRBJ2-2; D perhaps matches TRBD1 (6 bases). Read data end 3 residues before the CDR3 end; the end is taken from the germline J gene. CDR3 length: 14 residues. Germline V gene sequence: CDR1 MNHEY, CDR2 SVGEGT. V was trimmed by 5 bases and J by 1 base, leaving 8 bases between them.

Of note for this clone: The read falls 3 residues short of the CDR3 end, and the missing part is taken from the germline J gene. The chain is built from TRBV10-1 and TRBJ1-2; no reliable D call. The ends were cut back, 4 bases at V and 1 base at J, with 7 bases in the middle. Germline V lookup: CDR1 WNHNN, CDR2 SYGVQD (reference sequence). The CDR3 is 13 residues long. Partial CDR3 DNA: TGCGCCAGCAGTGCAGGATATAACTATGGC. Translation: CASSAGYNYG. From start to end, the CDR3 is CASSAGYNYGYTF.